These T cell receptor beta chains were read from a single sample in a study of blood T cell repertoires in COVID-19. Assay: immunoSEQ multiplex PCR; the TCRdb copy retains only in-frame clones and omits some. The sample carries roughly 110,000 clones, approximately 81% recorded once. The sequenced sample consisted of peripheral blood. All receptors derive from a man aged 50 to 59 with acute or convalescent COVID-19. The CDR3 runs from the conserved cysteine through the conserved F or W. D genes are given only for firm matches. Size is omitted from some rows. Given values are once, few, many or a class for expanded clones.

J gene,V gene,D gene,clone size,CDR3 DNA,CDR3 protein
TRBJ1-6,TRBV27,TRBD1,.,TGTGCCAGCAGTTCAGGACAGGGAATTAATAATTCACCCCTCCACTTT,CASSSGQGINNSPLHF
TRBJ1-2,TRBV9,TRBD1,.,TGTGCCAGCAGCGTAGTATCGGGACAGGGAAAAATCTATGGCTACACCTTC,CASSVVSGQGKIYGYTF
TRBJ1-2,TRBV28,.,.,TGTGCCAGTTCGGGAAGCTATGGCTACACCTTC,CASSGSYGYTF
TRBJ1-5,TRBV24-1,.,few,TGTGCCACCAGTGAGCACGGACAGTACAATCAGCCCCAGCATTTT,CATSEHGQYNQPQHF
TRBJ1-2,TRBV5-1,.,.,TGCGCCAGCAACTACGGGTCCGAAGGTGGCTACACCTTC,CASNYGSEGGYTF
TRBJ2-7,TRBV9,TRBD1,once,TGTGCCAGCAGCTTACGGGCAGGGGGCGCGGGGGAGCAGTACTTC,CASSLRAGGAGEQYF
TRBJ1-2,TRBV6-5,.,once,TGTGCCAGCAGTCAGGGAGCGGGGGGCTACACCTTC,CASSQGAGGYTF
TRBJ1-4,TRBV10-3,.,once,TGTGCCATCAGTGAGTCGTCGGGGTTCCCTTGGGAAAAACTGTTTTTT,CAISESSGFPWEKLFF
TRBJ2-3,TRBV9,TRBD2,.,TGTGCCAGCAGCGTTAGCGGGGGGGCACCTCATACGCAGTATTTT,CASSVSGGAPHTQYF
TRBJ1-1,TRBV5-5,.,once,TGTGCCAGCAGCTGGGAGACGGCTTTGAACACTGAAGCTTTCTTT,CASSWETALNTEAFF
TRBJ2-5,TRBV29-1,TRBD2,.,TGCAGCGCGGAAACTAGCGGGGGCCCTAAGACCCAGTACTTC,CSAETSGGPKTQYF
TRBJ2-3,TRBV11-3,TRBD2,once,TGTGCCAGCAGCCCAGCGGGGTCGACGTATACGCAGTATTTT,CASSPAGSTYTQYF
TRBJ1-6,TRBV15,.,.,TGTGCCACCAGCAGAGATAGGGGGGGTGCCTCACCCCTCCACTTT,CATSRDRGGASPLHF
TRBJ2-2,TRBV4-1,.,.,TGCGCCAGCAGCCCTTCGGCAAGGGAGCACGGGGAGCTGTTTTTT,CASSPSAREHGELFF
TRBJ1-6,TRBV6-2/TRBV6-3,.,.,TGTGCCAGCAGTTACGGCAGGGCCTATAATTCACCCCTCCACTTT,CASSYGRAYNSPLHF
TRBJ1-6,TRBV9,TRBD1,.,TGTGCCAGCAGCGTAGGCCAGGGGGCAAGTTCACCCCTCCACTTT,CASSVGQGASSPLHF
TRBJ2-3,TRBV11-2,TRBD1,few,TGTGCCAGCAGCTTAGTCTACGGGACAGGGACGGAAGATACGCAGTATTTT,CASSLVYGTGTEDTQYF
TRBJ1-2,TRBV12-3/TRBV12-4,.,.,TGTGCCAGCAGTTTAGGTCGGTCCTATGGCTACACCTTC,CASSLGRSYGYTF
TRBJ2-7,TRBV29-1,.,.,TGCAGCGTTGTAGGGCAGGGGAACTACGAGCAGTACTTC,CSVVGQGNYEQYF
TRBJ1-5,TRBV9,.,once,TGTGCCAGCAGCGCTGACAGTAGCAATCAGCCCCAGCATTTT,CASSADSSNQPQHF
TRBJ1-4,TRBV5-1,.,.,TGCGCCAGCAGCTCGCGGGCTCCCGCTAATGAAAAACTGTTTTTT,CASSSRAPANEKLFF
TRBJ1-2,TRBV3-1/TRBV3-2,TRBD1,few,TGTGCCAGCAGCCCGTATATCGACAGGGAGAGTGGCTACACCTTC,CASSPYIDRESGYTF
TRBJ2-5,TRBV6-5,.,.,TGTGCCAGCCCTTGTGGTGGACTGAACCAAGAGACCCAGTACTTC,CASPCGGLNQETQYF
TRBJ1-6,TRBV5-4,.,once,TGTGCCAGCAGCTTGGCCGGAGGGGAATATTCACCCCTCCACTTT,CASSLAGGEYSPLHF
TRBJ1-1,TRBV25-1,.,.,TGTGCCAGCAGTGGACCCTCCCGGGGACTAGCTTTCTTT,CASSGPSRGLAFF
TRBJ1-2,TRBV9,TRBD1,.,TGTGCCAGCAGCTTAGGACAGGGGGCTAACTATGGCTACACCTTC,CASSLGQGANYGYTF
TRBJ2-3,TRBV6-5,TRBD1,.,TGTGCCAGCCTTTATGGGGACAGGGTCGCAGATACGCAGTATTTT,CASLYGDRVADTQYF
TRBJ1-5,TRBV6-1,TRBD1,.,TGTGCCAGCAGTGGAAAACAGGGGCCCCTTACGGAGCCCCAGCATTTT,CASSGKQGPLTEPQHF
TRBJ2-7,TRBV25-1,.,.,TGTGCCAGCAGTGAAGAGACAGTACCCTACGAGCAGTACTTC,CASSEETVPYEQYF
TRBJ2-1,TRBV5-1,.,.,TGCGCCAGCAGCTGGAAACCAGCGGGTGAGCAGTTCTTC,CASSWKPAGEQFF
TRBJ1-2,TRBV19,.,.,TGTGCCAGTAGTATTGGTGGTCGGGGTACCTATGGCTACACCTTC,CASSIGGRGTYGYTF
TRBJ2-1,TRBV28,.,.,TGTGCCAGCAGTCCCACAGGCTACAATGAGCAGTTCTTC,CASSPTGYNEQFF
TRBJ1-5,TRBV5-5,TRBD1,.,TGTGCCAGCAGCTCTGGACAGGGTGGCAGCAATCAGCCCCAGCATTTT,CASSSGQGGSNQPQHF
TRBJ1-1,TRBV11-2,.,once,TGTGCCAGCAGCCGCGTCGGCAGGGATGATGAAGCTTTCTTT,CASSRVGRDDEAFF
TRBJ1-6,TRBV3-1/TRBV3-2,.,.,TGTGCCAGCAGCCAAGATCTGGGCAGGTCATCACCCCTCCACTTT,CASSQDLGRSSPLHF
TRBJ1-3,TRBV6-5,.,.,TGTGCCAGCAGGAACCAGGATGTATCTGGAAACACCATATATTTT,CASRNQDVSGNTIYF
TRBJ1-6,TRBV27,.,.,TGTGCCAGCAGTACCGTTGGGCTGACTTCACCCCTCCACTTT,CASSTVGLTSPLHF
TRBJ1-2,TRBV6-5,.,.,TGTGCCAGCAGGGGGCCCTATGGCTACACCTTC,CASRGPYGYTF
TRBJ1-1,TRBV3-1/TRBV3-2,.,few,TGTGCCAGCAGCCAAGTAGGGGGGAACACTGAAGCTTTCTTT,CASSQVGGNTEAFF
TRBJ2-3,TRBV19,.,.,TGTGCCAGTAGTACTGGGACTCTACTAAGCACAGATACGCAGTATTTT,CASSTGTLLSTDTQYF
TRBJ2-2,TRBV5-1,TRBD2,once,TGCGCCAGCAGCGTAACTAGCGGGGGGTTGAACACCGGGGAGCTGTTTTTT,CASSVTSGGLNTGELFF
TRBJ1-2,TRBV5-5,.,.,TGTGCCAGCAGCTTGGACCTAGACTATGGCTACACCTTC,CASSLDLDYGYTF
TRBJ1-1,TRBV6-5,.,few,TGTGCCAGCAGGATGGAGGGGATGAACACTGAAGCTTTCTTT,CASRMEGMNTEAFF
TRBJ1-2,TRBV6-5,.,.,TGTGCCAGCAGTTACGGGCAGAACAAAAACTATGGCTACACCTTC,CASSYGQNKNYGYTF
TRBJ2-1,TRBV7-3,.,.,TGTGCCAGCAGCTTAGGCGGGGCCGGCAATGAGCAGTTCTTC,CASSLGGAGNEQFF
TRBJ1-6,TRBV7-6,TRBD1,.,TGTGCCAGCAGCTACAGGGGATCCTATAATTCACCCCTCCACTTT,CASSYRGSYNSPLHF
TRBJ1-4,TRBV19,TRBD1,once,TGTGCCACCTCGACAGGGGCGCGGGAAAAACTGTTTTTT,CATSTGAREKLFF
TRBJ1-1,TRBV9,.,few,TGTGCCAGCAGCCACACAGTGCTGCGGGACACTGAAGCTTTCTTT,CASSHTVLRDTEAFF
TRBJ2-2,TRBV30,TRBD2,once,TGTGCCTGGAGTGTAAAGGGGAGGGGGAACACCGGGGAGCTGTTTTTT,CAWSVKGRGNTGELFF
TRBJ1-1,TRBV30,.,.,TGTGCCTGGGCTGGACAACCGAACACTGAAGCTTTCTTT,CAWAGQPNTEAFF
TRBJ2-3,TRBV9,.,.,TGTGCCAGCAGCGTAGGAAACAGACCAATAACAGATACGCAGTATTTT,CASSVGNRPITDTQYF
TRBJ2-1,TRBV5-1,TRBD1,once,TGCGCCAGCAGCCGCCGGTCCTACGGGACAGGGGAGAACAATGAGCAGTTCTTC,CASSRRSYGTGENNEQFF
TRBJ2-5,TRBV24-1,TRBD1,few,TGTGCCACCAGTGCCTCGACAGGGTCCGGGACCCAGTACTTC,CATSASTGSGTQYF
TRBJ2-2,TRBV27,.,.,TGTGCCACCCGCAAGACGGGGTATATCGGGGAGCTGTTTTTT,CATRKTGYIGELFF
TRBJ2-3,TRBV5-1,.,few,TGCGCCAGCAGCTTGTCGCAGGGCTCAGATACGCAGTATTTT,CASSLSQGSDTQYF